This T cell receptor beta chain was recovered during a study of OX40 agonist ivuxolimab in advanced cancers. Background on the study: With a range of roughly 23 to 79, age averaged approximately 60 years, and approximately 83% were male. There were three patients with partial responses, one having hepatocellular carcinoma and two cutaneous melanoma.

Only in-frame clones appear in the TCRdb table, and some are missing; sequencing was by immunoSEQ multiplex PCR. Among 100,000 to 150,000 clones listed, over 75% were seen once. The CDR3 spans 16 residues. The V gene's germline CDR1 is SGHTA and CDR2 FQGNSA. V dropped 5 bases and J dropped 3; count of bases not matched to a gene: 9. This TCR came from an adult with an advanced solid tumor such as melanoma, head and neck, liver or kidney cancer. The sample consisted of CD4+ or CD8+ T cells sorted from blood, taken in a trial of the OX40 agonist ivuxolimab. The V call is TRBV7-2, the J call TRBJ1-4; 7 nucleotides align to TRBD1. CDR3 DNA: TGTGCCAGCAGCGCGGGAGGGGGCGAGGCTAATGAAAAACTGTTTTTT. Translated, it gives CASSAGGGEANEKLFF.